Listed here are 31 T cell receptor beta chains from one sample, sequenced in a study of early T cells in non-severe SARS-CoV-2 infection. TCRdb passed the 5' RACE reads through MiXCR, listing each CDR3 protein once. The sample lists about 110,000 distinct CDR3 sequences, about 12% occurring once. Sample: whole blood. These receptors all stem from an adult who was a healthcare worker with PCR-confirmed SARS-CoV-2 infection or an uninfected control (not recorded which).

V and J are TRBV12-3 or TRBV12-4 and TRBJ2-1, with 11 bases lining up with TRBD2. V was clipped by 5 bases and J by 8 bases; unmatched bases: 8. The CDR3 is 15 residues long. The CDR3 here is CASSPRLAGHHEQFF. CDR3 sequence (DNA): TGTGCCAGCAGTCCGCGACTAGCGGGACACCATGAGCAGTTCTTC.

This clonotype was observed at least ten times. V usage is TRBV29-1 and J usage is TRBJ2-2; D may be TRBD2 (5 bases). Germline V gene lookup returns CDR1 SQVTM and CDR2 ANQGSEA. The CDR3 has 13 residues. V was pared by 4 bases and J by 5 bases, with 11 bases between. CDR3 region: CSVGGVATGELFF. The CDR3 DNA sequence: TGCAGCGTTGGGGGAGTGGCGACCGGGGAGCTGTTTTTT.

This clonotype was detected many times. The chain uses TRBV11-2 and TRBJ2-6; a weak D match, TRBD1 (6 bases). The CDR3 sequence is 19 residues long. Germline lookup yields CDR1 SGHAT and CDR2 FQNNGV. Trimming removed 5 bases at V and 0 bases at J, with 20 bases between. Here the CDR3 reads CASSHTSQGTLSGANVLTF. CDR3 sequence (DNA): TGTGCCAGCAGCCATACGTCCCAGGGGACCCTCTCTGGGGCCAACGTCCTGACTTTC. The full variable domain, with the rest looked up from reference TRBV11-2 and TRBJ2-6, is EAGVAQSPRYKIIEKRQSVAFWCNPISGHATLYWYQQILGQGPKLLIQFQNNGVVDDSQLPKDRFSAERLKGVDSTLKIQPAKLEDSAVYLCASSHTSQGTLSGANVLTFGAGSRLTVL.

The chain uses TRBV6-2 or TRBV6-3 and TRBJ2-7; TRBD1 matches at 7 bases. The CDR3 sequence is 14 residues long. Looked up from germline, CDR1 is MNHEY and CDR2 is SVGEGT. With 6 bases clipped from V and 3 bases from J, the junction kept 8 bases outside the gene matches. The chain's CDR3 is CASSQGTVFYEQYF. The DNA for the CDR3 is TGTGCCAGCAGCCAGGGGACAGTCTTCTACGAGCAGTACTTC.

This clonotype was counted a few times. The rearrangement uses TRBV20-1 and TRBJ2-7, with D perhaps given as TRBD1 or TRBD2 (5 bases each). Looked up from germline, CDR1 is DFQATT and CDR2 is SNEGSKA (reference sequence). CDR3 length: 15 residues. The V gene lost 2 bases and the J gene lost 6 bases, with 20 bases spanning the gap. Here the CDR3 DNA reads TGCAGTGCTAGATCGACTGGGGGTTCGATTCGCGAGCAGTACTTC. It encodes CSARSTGGSIREQYF.

V gene TRBV18 combines with J gene TRBJ1-1; D unresolved. Germline V gives CDR1 KGHSH, CDR2 LQKENI. V was clipped by 1 base and J by 1 base, with 7 bases between them. The CDR3 is made up of 14 amino acids. The CDR3 DNA reads TGTGCCAGCTCACCACTGTTGGGGAACACTGAAGCTTTCTTT. Amino acid sequence: CASSPLLGNTEAFF.

CDR3 amino acids: CSARDIVRAGAGNEQFF. The CDR3 DNA follows: TGCAGTGCTAGAGATATCGTTCGGGCAGGGGCGGGCAATGAGCAGTTCTTC. The genes are TRBV20-1 and TRBJ2-1; the D gene is possibly TRBD1 (6 bases). CDR1 DFQATT and CDR2 SNEGSKA come from the germline V gene (reference sequence). CDR3 length: 17 residues. The V and J ends lost 0 bases and 6 bases respectively, with 21 bases between them.

This clonotype was picked up many times. The V and J genes are TRBV20-1 and TRBJ1-1; maybe TRBD1 (5 bases). This CDR3 has 14 residues. Germline CDR1 DFQATT, CDR2 SNEGSKA (reference sequence). The V end was cut by 1 base, the J end by 6 bases, with 15 bases between. CDR3 residues: CSARVPGGISEAFF. CDR3 bases: TGCAGTGCTAGAGTGCCGGGGGGTATCTCTGAAGCTTTCTTT.

This clonotype has only a few counts. This rearrangement joins TRBV7-9 to TRBJ1-2; D is uncertain. Germline V gene lookup returns CDR1 SEHNR and CDR2 FQNEAQ (reference sequence). The CDR3 covers 12 residues. Trimming shortened V by 7 bases and J by 2 bases, and 8 bases separated the two germline ends. The CDR3 sequence: CASNAENYGYTF. The CDR3 nucleotides read TGTGCCAGCAATGCGGAGAACTATGGCTACACCTTC.

Many counts were recorded for this clonotype. The chain carries TRBV3-1 and TRBJ1-4; 7 nucleotides line up with TRBD1. V dropped 4 bases and J dropped 7; count of bases not matched to a gene: 6. Looked up from germline, CDR1 is LGHDT and CDR2 is YNNKEL (reference sequence). The CDR3 contains 14 residues. CDR3 nucleotide sequence: TGTGCCAGCAGCCGACGACAGGGAGGTGAAAAACTGTTTTTT. Its translation: CASSRRQGGEKLFF.

The chain combines TRBV28 with TRBJ1-6; D is uncertain. Per germline, CDR1 MDHEN and CDR2 SYDVKM. This CDR3 spans 14 amino acids. V lost 5 bases, J lost 7 bases, and 12 bases lay in between. Written as DNA, the CDR3 is TGTGCCAGCAGTCAGGACGCTTCCAATTCACCCCTCCACTTT. This codes for CASSQDASNSPLHF.

Ten or more counts support this clonotype. J is TRBJ1-5 and V is TRBV10-3; D may be TRBD1 (5 bases). V gave up 1 base and J gave up 0 bases, with 13 bases separating them. The germline V gene encodes CDR1 ENHRY and CDR2 SYGVKD. There are 17 residues in the CDR3. The CDR3 sequence is CAISEWDGYNSNQPQHF. The CDR3 bases are TGTGCCATCAGTGAGTGGGACGGATACAATAGCAATCAGCCCCAGCATTTT.

The genes are TRBV6-1 and TRBJ2-2; D is unresolved. There are 14 residues in the CDR3. Germline V gives CDR1 MNHNS, CDR2 SASEGT. V gave up 3 bases and J gave up 3 bases, with 8 bases separating them. The CDR3 protein is CASSDGWDTGELFF. DNA for the CDR3: TGTGCCAGCAGTGACGGATGGGACACCGGGGAGCTGTTTTTT.

The sample holds many counts of this clonotype. This chain joins TRBV2 and TRBJ2-5; D is uncertain. Germline lookup yields CDR1 SNHLY and CDR2 FYNNEI. Between the trimmed V and J ends, which lost 11 bases and 5 bases, there was a span of 15 bases. This CDR3 has 12 amino acids. Here the CDR3 reads CASRLFEETQYF. CDR3 in DNA: TGTGCCTCTAGACTGTTCGAGGAGACCCAGTACTTC. The full variable domain, in which reference TRBV2 and TRBJ2-5 provide the parts outside the CDR3, is EPEVTQTPSHQVTQMGQEVILRCVPISNHLYFYWYRQILGQKVEFLVSFYNNEISEKSEIFDDQFSVERPDGSNFTLKIRSTKLEDSAMYFCASRLFEETQYFGPGTRLLVL.

The chain employs TRBV3-1 and TRBJ2-1, with TRBD2 identical over 8 bases. V shed 3 bases, J shed 5 bases, and the junction held 12 bases outside the gene matches. This CDR3 comprises 17 residues. CDR1 and CDR2 from the germline V gene are LGHDT and YNNKEL (reference sequence). CDR3: CASSHQVSSGPHNEQFF. The CDR3 nucleotides read TGTGCCAGCAGCCATCAGGTGTCTAGCGGGCCCCACAATGAGCAGTTCTTC.

This clonotype was picked up many times. The chain carries TRBV15 and TRBJ2-5; D gene ambiguous. CDR1 is LNHNV, CDR2 YYDKDF, per germline (reference sequence). This CDR3 region has 14 residues. Trimming took 0 bases from V and 2 from J, leaving 7 bases between them. The CDR3 sequence is CATSRDRAQETQYF. The CDR3 region has the DNA TGTGCCACCAGCAGAGATCGGGCACAAGAGACCCAGTACTTC.

This chain links TRBV11-3 with TRBJ2-1, with TRBD2 matching 10 bases. Germline V gene data show CDR1 as SGHNT and CDR2 as YENEEA. This CDR3 has 15 amino acids. With 2 bases clipped from V and 12 bases from J, the junction kept 10 bases outside the gene matches. The CDR3 region has the DNA TGTGCCAGCAGCTTAAGGGGACTAGCGAGGATTGGGCAGTTCTTC. It is translated as CASSLRGLARIGQFF.

A few counts support this clonotype. The CDR3 coding sequence is TGTGCCAGCAGCGCCGTTGGGTCCTACAATGAGCAGTTCTTC. Encoded protein: CASSAVGSYNEQFF. V is TRBV7-6 and J is TRBJ2-1; D is unclear. The CDR3 has 14 amino acids. V lost 5 bases, J lost 1 base, and 9 bases lay in between. In germline, CDR1 is SGHVS, CDR2 FNYEAQ.

The rearrangement uses TRBV3-1 and TRBJ2-5; D gene ambiguous. V gave up 0 bases and J gave up 5 bases, with 13 bases separating them. The V gene's germline CDR1 is LGHDT and CDR2 YNNKEL (reference sequence). The CDR3 length is 15 residues. CDR3 in amino acids: CASSQDPDRFETQYF. As DNA, the CDR3 is TGTGCCAGCAGCCAAGATCCCGACCGTTTCGAGACCCAGTACTTC.

V and J are TRBV29-1 and TRBJ1-4, with 9 bases identical to TRBD1. CDR3 length equals 11 residues. The V gene end was trimmed by 7 bases and the J gene end by 8 bases; junction bases not matched to a gene: 2. Germline V gene data show CDR1 as SQVTM and CDR2 as ANQGSEA. This CDR3 reads CSAGQGEKLFF. CDR3 DNA: TGCAGCGCTGGACAGGGGGAAAAACTGTTTTTT.

V and J are TRBV3-1 and TRBJ2-1, with a weak D call TRBD2 (7 bases). Trimming removed 8 bases at V and 6 bases at J, with 8 bases between. The CDR3 extends over 11 amino acids. Per the germline V gene, CDR1 is LGHDT and CDR2 is YNNKEL (reference sequence). DNA for the CDR3: TGTGCCAGCGCGGGGGCCAATGAGCAGTTCTTC. Translating gives CASAGANEQFF.

This clonotype was picked up a small number of times. V and J are TRBV29-1 and TRBJ2-2; 7 bases match TRBD1. V shed 3 bases, J shed 5 bases, and the junction held 6 bases outside the gene matches. Germline CDR1 and CDR2: SQVTM and ANQGSEA. This CDR3 comprises 14 residues. CDR3 protein: CSVDRDRLTGELFF. The CDR3 nucleotides read TGCAGCGTTGACCGGGACAGACTAACCGGGGAGCTGTTTTTT.

The sample holds a few counts of this clonotype. CDR3 in amino acids: CASSLMGSSYNEQFF. As DNA, the CDR3 is TGCGCCAGCAGCTTGATGGGGAGTTCCTACAATGAGCAGTTCTTC. This chain links TRBV5-1 with TRBJ2-1; the D gene is possibly TRBD2 (5 bases). V was trimmed by 1 base and J by 1 base, leaving 9 bases between them. This CDR3 spans 15 amino acids. Per the germline V gene, CDR1 is SGHRS and CDR2 is YFSETQ.

This chain links TRBV20-1 with TRBJ2-7; D is possibly TRBD1 (6 bases). The ends were cut back, 2 bases at V and 3 bases at J, with 14 bases in the middle. In germline, CDR1 is DFQATT, CDR2 SNEGSKA (reference sequence). The CDR3 totals 14 residues. CDR3 in amino acids: CSARKGYRDYEQYF. CDR3 nucleotide sequence: TGCAGTGCTAGAAAGGGTTACAGGGACTACGAGCAGTACTTC.

CDR3 protein: CSAWGQGNYGYTF. The CDR3 DNA is TGCAGTGCTTGGGGACAGGGGAACTATGGCTACACCTTC. This rearrangement joins TRBV20-1 to TRBJ1-2; 10 bases match TRBD1. The CDR3 runs to 13 residues. Germline V gene sequence: CDR1 DFQATT, CDR2 SNEGSKA (reference sequence). The junction had 2 bases not matched to a gene; V was cut back by 5 bases and J by 2 bases.

This clonotype was counted at least ten times. The chain couples TRBV27 to TRBJ2-2, with D maybe TRBD1 (5 bases). The CDR3 covers 14 residues. Per germline, CDR1 MNHEY and CDR2 SMNVEV (reference sequence). Deletions cut 5 bases from V and 7 bases from J, with 14 bases between. This CDR3 is CASSATRGSGELFF. The CDR3 nucleotides read TGTGCCAGCAGTGCGACAAGGGGAAGCGGGGAGCTGTTTTTT.

This clonotype was detected many times. The rearrangement links TRBV7-6 to TRBJ2-1; 7 bases agree with TRBD2. V lost 5 bases, J lost 0 bases, and 10 bases stayed unmatched. Looked up from germline, CDR1 is SGHVS and CDR2 is FNYEAQ. The CDR3 is 17 amino acids. DNA of the CDR3: TGTGCCAGCAGCGAACAGATAGCGGGCCTCTCCTACAATGAGCAGTTCTTC. This translates into CASSEQIAGLSYNEQFF.

This clonotype was seen only a few times. The rearrangement joins TRBV20-1 to TRBJ2-7; a weak D match, TRBD1 (5 bases). The length of the CDR3 is 14 residues. V shed 5 bases and J shed 2 bases, with 16 bases lying between them. From germline, CDR1 is DFQATT and CDR2 SNEGSKA (reference sequence). The CDR3, as DNA: TGCAGTGCTTACCCAGGGCTACTCACCTACGAGCAGTACTTC. Its translation: CSAYPGLLTYEQYF.

The chain links TRBV5-5 to TRBJ2-1, with a possible D match to TRBD2 (6 bases). This CDR3 spans 16 amino acids. With 3 bases removed from V and 5 bases from J, the gap between germline ends came to 18 bases. Germline V gives CDR1 SGHKS, CDR2 YYEKEE (reference sequence). The CDR3 sequence: CASSSLGGRSDNEQFF. The CDR3 DNA is TGTGCCAGCAGCTCTTTGGGTGGGAGGAGCGACAATGAGCAGTTCTTC. Based on the CDR3 plus reference TRBV5-5 and TRBJ2-1, the full variable domain is DAGVTQSPTHLIKTRGQQVTLRCSPISGHKSVSWYQQVLGQGPQFIFQYYEKEERGRGNFPDRFSARQFPNYSSELNVNALLLGDSALYLCASSSLGGRSDNEQFFGPGTRLTVL.

V is TRBV25-1 and J is TRBJ2-1; 9 bases align to TRBD1. CDR1 and CDR2 from the germline V gene are MGHDK and SYGVNS. V gave up 4 bases and J gave up 9 bases; unmatched junction bases: 4. The CDR3 contains 13 residues. The CDR3 region is CASSGGQGREQFF. DNA for the CDR3: TGTGCCAGCAGTGGAGGACAGGGGCGTGAGCAGTTCTTC. The full variable domain, rest sourced from reference TRBV25-1 and TRBJ2-1, is EADIYQTPRYLVIGTGKKITLECSQTMGHDKMYWYQQDPGMELHLIHYSYGVNSTEKGDLSSESTVSRIRTEHFPLTLESARPSHTSQYLCASSGGQGREQFFGPGTRLTVL.

This clonotype was counted ten times or more. The chain joins TRBV18 to TRBJ2-1; D ambiguous. Germline V gene sequence: CDR1 KGHSH, CDR2 LQKENI. The CDR3 has 15 residues. V gave up 3 bases and J gave up 5 bases, with 14 bases separating them. The CDR3 loop is CASSPRNLMNNEQFF. The CDR3 region has the DNA TGTGCCAGCTCACCTAGAAACCTGATGAACAATGAGCAGTTCTTC.